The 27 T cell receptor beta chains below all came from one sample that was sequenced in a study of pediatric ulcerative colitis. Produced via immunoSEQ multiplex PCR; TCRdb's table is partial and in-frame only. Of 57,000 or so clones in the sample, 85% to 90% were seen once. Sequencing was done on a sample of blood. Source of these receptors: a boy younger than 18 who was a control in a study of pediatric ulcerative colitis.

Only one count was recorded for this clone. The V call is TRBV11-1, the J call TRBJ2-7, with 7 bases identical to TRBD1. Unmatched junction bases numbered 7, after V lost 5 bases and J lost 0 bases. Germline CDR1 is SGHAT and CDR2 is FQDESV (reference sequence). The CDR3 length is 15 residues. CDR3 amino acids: CASSQGQPDSYEQYF. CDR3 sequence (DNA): TGTGCCAGCAGCCAGGGACAGCCAGACTCCTACGAGCAGTACTTC.

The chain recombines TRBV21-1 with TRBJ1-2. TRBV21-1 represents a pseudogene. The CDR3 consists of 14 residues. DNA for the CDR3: TGTGCCAGCAGGAAAGCGACGTTGCCCCATGGCTACACCTTC. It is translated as CASRKATLPHGYTF.

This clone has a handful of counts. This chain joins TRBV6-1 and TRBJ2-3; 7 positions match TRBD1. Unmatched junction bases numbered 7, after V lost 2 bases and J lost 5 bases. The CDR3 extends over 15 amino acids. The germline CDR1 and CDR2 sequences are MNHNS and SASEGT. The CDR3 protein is CASSEMTGSVDTQYF. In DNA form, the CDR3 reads TGTGCCAGCAGTGAAATGACAGGGTCGGTAGATACGCAGTATTTT.

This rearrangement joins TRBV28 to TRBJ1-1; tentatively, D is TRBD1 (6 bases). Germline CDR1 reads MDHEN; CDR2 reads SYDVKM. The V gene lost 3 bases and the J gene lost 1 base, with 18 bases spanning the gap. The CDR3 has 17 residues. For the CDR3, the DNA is TGTGCCAGCAGTTTCTCAGCGCGAGGGGGATCGAACACTGAAGCTTTCTTT. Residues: CASSFSARGGSNTEAFF.

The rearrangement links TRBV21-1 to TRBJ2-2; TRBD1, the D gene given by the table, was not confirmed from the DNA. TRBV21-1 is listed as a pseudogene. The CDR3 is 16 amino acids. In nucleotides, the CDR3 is TGTGCCAGCAGCAAAGCTGGACAGGGCGCCACCGGGGAGCTGTTTTTT. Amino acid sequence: CASSKAGQGATGELFF.

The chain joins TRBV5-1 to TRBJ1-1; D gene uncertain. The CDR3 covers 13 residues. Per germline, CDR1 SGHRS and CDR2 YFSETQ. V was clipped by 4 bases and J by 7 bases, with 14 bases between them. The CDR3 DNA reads TGCGCCAGCAGCACGGATGTGACCTTTGAAGCTTTCTTT. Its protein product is CASSTDVTFEAFF.

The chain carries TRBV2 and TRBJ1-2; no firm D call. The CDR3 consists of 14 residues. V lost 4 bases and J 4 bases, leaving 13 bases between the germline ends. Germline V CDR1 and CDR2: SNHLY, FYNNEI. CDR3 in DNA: TGTGCCAGCAGTGGAGACGGGAGGTCCTATGGCTACACCTTC. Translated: CASSGDGRSYGYTF.

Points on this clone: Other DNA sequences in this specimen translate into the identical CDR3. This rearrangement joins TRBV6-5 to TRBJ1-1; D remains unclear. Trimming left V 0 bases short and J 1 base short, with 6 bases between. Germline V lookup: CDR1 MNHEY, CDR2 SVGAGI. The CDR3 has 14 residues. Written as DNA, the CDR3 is TGTGCCAGCAGTTACTCGAGGTCGAACACTGAAGCTTTCTTT. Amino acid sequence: CASSYSRSNTEAFF.

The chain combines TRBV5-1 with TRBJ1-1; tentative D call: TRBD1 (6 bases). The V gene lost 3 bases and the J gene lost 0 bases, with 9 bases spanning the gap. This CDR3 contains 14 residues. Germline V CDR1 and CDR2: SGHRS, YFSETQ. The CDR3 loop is CASSSTGLNTEAFF. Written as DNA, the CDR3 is TGCGCCAGCAGCTCGACAGGCCTGAACACTGAAGCTTTCTTT.

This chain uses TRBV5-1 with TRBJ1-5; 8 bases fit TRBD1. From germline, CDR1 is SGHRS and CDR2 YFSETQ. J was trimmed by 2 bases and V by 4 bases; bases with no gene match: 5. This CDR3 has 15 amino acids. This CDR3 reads CASSPTGGGNQPQHF. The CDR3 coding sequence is TGCGCCAGCAGCCCAACAGGGGGAGGCAATCAGCCCCAGCATTTT.

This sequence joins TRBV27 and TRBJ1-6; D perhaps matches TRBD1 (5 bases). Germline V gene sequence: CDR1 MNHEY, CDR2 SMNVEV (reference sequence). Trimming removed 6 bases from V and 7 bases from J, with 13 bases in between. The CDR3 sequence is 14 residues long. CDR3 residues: CASSPGTSNSPLHF. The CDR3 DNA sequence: TGTGCCAGCAGCCCAGGGACCTCAAATTCACCCCTCCACTTT.

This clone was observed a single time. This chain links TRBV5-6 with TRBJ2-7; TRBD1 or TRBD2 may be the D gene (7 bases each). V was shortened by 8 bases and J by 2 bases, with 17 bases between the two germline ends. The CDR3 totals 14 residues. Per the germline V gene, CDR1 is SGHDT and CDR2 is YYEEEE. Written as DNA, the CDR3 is TGTGCCAGTCGCCGGGGAGGGGGCCCCTACGAGCAGTACTTC. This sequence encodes CASRRGGGPYEQYF.

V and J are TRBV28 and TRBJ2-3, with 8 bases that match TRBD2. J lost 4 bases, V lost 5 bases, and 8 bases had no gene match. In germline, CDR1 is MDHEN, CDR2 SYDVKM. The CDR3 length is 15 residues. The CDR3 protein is CASSPGTSHADTQYF. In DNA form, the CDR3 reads TGTGCCAGCAGTCCCGGGACTAGTCATGCAGATACGCAGTATTTT.

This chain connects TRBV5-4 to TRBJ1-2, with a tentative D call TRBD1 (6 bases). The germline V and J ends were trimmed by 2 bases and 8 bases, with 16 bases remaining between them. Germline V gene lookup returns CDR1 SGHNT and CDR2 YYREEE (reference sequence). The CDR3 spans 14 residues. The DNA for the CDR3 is TGTGCCAGCAGCTTTCGGCAGGGGACGGAGGGCTACACCTTC. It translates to CASSFRQGTEGYTF.

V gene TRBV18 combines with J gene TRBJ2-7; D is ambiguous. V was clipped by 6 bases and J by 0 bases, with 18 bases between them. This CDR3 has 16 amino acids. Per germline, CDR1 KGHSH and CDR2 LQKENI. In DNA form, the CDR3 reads TGTGCCAGCTCCCATATCGACTCGGACCGCTCCTACGAGCAGTACTTC. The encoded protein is CASSHIDSDRSYEQYF.

This chain's CDR3 is CASSFVDSTNYGYTF. Here the CDR3 DNA reads TGCGCCAGCAGCTTCGTGGACAGCACTAACTATGGCTACACCTTC. The gene calls are TRBV5-1 and TRBJ1-2; a possible D gene is TRBD1 (6 bases). CDR1 is SGHRS and CDR2 is YFSETQ in the germline V gene. Trimming left V 2 bases short and J 0 bases short, with 11 bases between. The CDR3 contains 15 residues.

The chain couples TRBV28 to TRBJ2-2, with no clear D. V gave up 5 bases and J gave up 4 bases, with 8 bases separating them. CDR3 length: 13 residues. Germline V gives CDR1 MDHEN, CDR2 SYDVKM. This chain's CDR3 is CASSGFGTGELFF. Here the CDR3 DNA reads TGTGCCAGCAGTGGGTTTGGCACCGGGGAGCTGTTTTTT.

CDR3 coding DNA: TGTGCCAGCTCAGCCACCGGGGCCCAAGAGACCCAGTACTTC. Translating gives CASSATGAQETQYF. This chain connects TRBV18 to TRBJ2-5; either TRBD1 or TRBD2 may supply D (5 bases each). V lost 5 bases and J lost 1, with 11 bases in between. CDR1 and CDR2 from the germline V gene are KGHSH and LQKENI. The CDR3 extends over 14 amino acids.

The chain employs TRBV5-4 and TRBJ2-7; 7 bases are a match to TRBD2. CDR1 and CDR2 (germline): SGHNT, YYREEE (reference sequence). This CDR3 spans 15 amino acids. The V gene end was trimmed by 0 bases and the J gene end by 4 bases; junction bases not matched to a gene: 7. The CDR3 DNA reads TGTGCCAGCAGCTTGGGAGCTAGCGGAGTATACGAGCAGTACTTC. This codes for CASSLGASGVYEQYF.

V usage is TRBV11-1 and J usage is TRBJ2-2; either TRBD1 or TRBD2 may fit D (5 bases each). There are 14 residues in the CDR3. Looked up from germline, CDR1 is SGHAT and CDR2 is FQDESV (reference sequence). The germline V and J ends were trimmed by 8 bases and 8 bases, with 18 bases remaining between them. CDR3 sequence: CASGAFPGTGELFF. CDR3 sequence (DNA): TGTGCCAGCGGGGCGTTCCCAGGGACGGGGGAGCTGTTTTTT.

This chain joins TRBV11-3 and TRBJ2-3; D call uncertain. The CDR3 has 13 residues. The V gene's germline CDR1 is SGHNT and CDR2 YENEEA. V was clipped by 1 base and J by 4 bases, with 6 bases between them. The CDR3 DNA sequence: TGTGCCAGCAGCTTAGCGTCGCCAGATACGCAGTATTTT. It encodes CASSLASPDTQYF.

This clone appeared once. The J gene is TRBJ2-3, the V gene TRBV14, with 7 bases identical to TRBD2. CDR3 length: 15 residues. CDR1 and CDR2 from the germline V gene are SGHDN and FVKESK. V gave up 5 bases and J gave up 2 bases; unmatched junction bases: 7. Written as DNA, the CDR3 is TGTGCCAGCAGCGGAGCGGGGATCTACACAGATACGCAGTATTTT. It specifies CASSGAGIYTDTQYF.

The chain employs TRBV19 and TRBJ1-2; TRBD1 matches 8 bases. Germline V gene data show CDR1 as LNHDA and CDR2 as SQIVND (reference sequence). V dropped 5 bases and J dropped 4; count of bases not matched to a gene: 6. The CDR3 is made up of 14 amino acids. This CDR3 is CASSAGQALYGYTF. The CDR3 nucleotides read TGTGCCAGTAGTGCGGGACAGGCGCTCTATGGCTACACCTTC.

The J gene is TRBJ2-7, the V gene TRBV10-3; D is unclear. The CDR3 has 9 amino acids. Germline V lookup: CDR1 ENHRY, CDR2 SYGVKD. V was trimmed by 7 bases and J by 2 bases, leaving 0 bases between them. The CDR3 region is CAITYEQYF. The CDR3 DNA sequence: TGTGCCATCACCTACGAGCAGTACTTC.

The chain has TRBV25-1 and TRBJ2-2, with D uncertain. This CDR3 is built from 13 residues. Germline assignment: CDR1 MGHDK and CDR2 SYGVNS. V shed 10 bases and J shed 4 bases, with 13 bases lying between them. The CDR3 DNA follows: TGTGCCACGCAGGACCGGACCACCGGGGAGCTGTTTTTT. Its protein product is CATQDRTTGELFF.

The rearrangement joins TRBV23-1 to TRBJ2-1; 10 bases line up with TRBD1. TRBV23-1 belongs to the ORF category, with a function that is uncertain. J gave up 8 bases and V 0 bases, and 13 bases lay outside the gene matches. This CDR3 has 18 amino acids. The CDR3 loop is CASSQSPCGTGVSYEQFF. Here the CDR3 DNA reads TGCGCCAGCAGTCAATCGCCGTGCGGGACAGGGGTCAGCTATGAGCAGTTCTTC.

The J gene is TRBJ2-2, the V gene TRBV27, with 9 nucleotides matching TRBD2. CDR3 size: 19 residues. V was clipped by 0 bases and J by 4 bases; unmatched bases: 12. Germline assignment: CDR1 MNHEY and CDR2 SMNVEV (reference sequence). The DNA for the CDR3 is TGTGCCAGCAGTTTATCTAGCGGGGGCGCCTTCCGGGGCACCGGGGAGCTGTTTTTT. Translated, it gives CASSLSSGGAFRGTGELFF.